One T cell receptor beta chain is described in this entry. Its antigen is still unknown. The V gene end was trimmed by 1 base and the J gene end by 2 bases; junction bases not matched to a gene: 6. This CDR3 has 17 amino acids. CDR1 and CDR2 from the germline V gene are MGHRA and YSYEKL. These data originate in a study of T cell repertoires in cytomegalovirus infection. Each CDR3 protein gets one entry after TCRdb re-called the reads with MiXCR. The data show approximately 990,000 distinct CDR3 sequences, roughly 30% seen once. This chain joins TRBV4-1 and TRBJ1-1, with TRBD1 matching 11 bases. The source material was cultured CD8+ T cells from PBMCs, sampled from culture after CMV antigen stimulation. This clonotype was obtained from a human donor in good health (CMV status not recorded). Some clones in this sample may be carry-over from other donors' samples. CDR3: CASSQVTGTGGNTEAFF. The CDR3 DNA sequence: TGCGCCAGCAGCCAAGTCACCGGGACAGGGGGAAACACTGAAGCTTTCTTT.